Below are 13 T cell receptor beta chains sequenced from a single sample in a study of cytomegalovirus exposure and HLA in healthy donors. Use of 60 Vbeta and 13 Jbeta primers characterized the PCR. Libraries were prepared by immunoSEQ multiplex PCR; TCRdb keeps only in-frame clonotypes and omits some of them. The sample has tens of thousands of clones, about four fifths seen once. Sequences were obtained from PBMCs. The origin of the receptors is a woman in her thirties or forties in good health and CMV-seronegative.

This clone was seen only a few times. The chain carries TRBV4-1 and TRBJ1-6, with a possible D match to TRBD1 (6 bases). The CDR3 is 17 residues long. The germline V gene has CDR1 MGHRA and CDR2 YSYEKL. Trimming removed 1 base at V and 7 bases at J, with 17 bases between. CDR3 nucleotides: TGCGCCAGCAGCCAAGGGTTCCAGGGGACTATAAATTCACCCCTCCACTTT. It translates to CASSQGFQGTINSPLHF.

The chain joins TRBV9 to TRBJ2-5; D might be TRBD2 (5 bases). Trimming pared 4 bases from V and 8 bases from J, leaving 18 bases between. Germline values: CDR1 SGDLS, CDR2 YYNGEE. CDR3 size: 14 residues. CDR3 loop: CASSLGPAGDTQYF. The CDR3 nucleotides are TGTGCCAGCAGCCTTGGCCCGGCGGGTGATACCCAGTACTTC.

V and J are TRBV19 and TRBJ1-5; 7 bases fit TRBD1. CDR3 length: 13 residues. The V segment lost 6 bases and the J segment 3 bases; nucleotides outside the gene matches: 2. CDR1 LNHDA and CDR2 SQIVND come from the germline V gene (reference sequence). The DNA for the CDR3 is TGTGCCAGTAGGGGACAGCTCAATCAGCCCCAGCATTTT. It translates to CASRGQLNQPQHF.

This clone has just a few counts. The chain joins TRBV19 to TRBJ2-3, with a tentative D call TRBD2 (5 bases). V was cut by 3 bases and J by 2 bases, with 12 bases left in between. This CDR3 comprises 15 residues. Germline V gives CDR1 LNHDA, CDR2 SQIVND (reference sequence). CDR3 bases: TGTGCCAGTAGTATTTATAGCGCAGACACAGATACGCAGTATTTT. Translated: CASSIYSADTDTQYF.

V gene TRBV28 combines with J gene TRBJ1-6; a weak D match, TRBD1 (5 bases). With 4 bases removed from V and 13 bases from J, the gap between germline ends came to 14 bases. Germline CDR1 is MDHEN and CDR2 is SYDVKM. The CDR3 sequence is 13 residues long. The CDR3 sequence is CASSSRQLWPLHF. In nucleotides, the CDR3 is TGTGCCAGCAGTTCCCGACAGCTTTGGCCCCTCCACTTT. The entire variable domain, with the rest obtained from reference TRBV28 and TRBJ1-6, is as follows: DVKVTQSSRYLVKRTGEKVFLECVQDMDHENMFWYRQDPGLGLRLIYFSYDVKMKEKGDIPEGYSVSREKKERFSLILESASTNQTSMYLCASSSRQLWPLHFGNGTRLTVT.

The chain has TRBV11-1 and TRBJ2-7, with D possibly matching TRBD1 (6 bases). The CDR3 loop spans 17 amino acids. V gave up 5 bases and J gave up 3 bases, with 23 bases separating them. Germline V gene data show CDR1 as SGHAT and CDR2 as FQDESV (reference sequence). The CDR3 DNA reads TGTGCCAGCAGCGCTGGAACAGGGCGAGGTTCTTTCTACGAGCAGTACTTC. Protein product: CASSAGTGRGSFYEQYF. Supplemented by reference TRBV11-1 and TRBJ2-7, the full variable domain reads EAEVAQSPRYKITEKSQAVAFWCDPISGHATLYWYRQILGQGPELLVQFQDESVVDDSQLPKDRFSAERLKGVDSTLKIQPAELGDSAMYLCASSAGTGRGSFYEQYFGPGTRLTVT.

The V and J genes are TRBV18 and TRBJ1-1; 9 positions agree with TRBD1. This CDR3 is built from 13 residues. J lost 7 bases, V lost 3 bases, and 3 bases had no gene match. CDR1 KGHSH and CDR2 LQKENI come from the germline V gene. The CDR3 region has the DNA TGTGCCAGCTCACCCCCGGGACAGGGTGAAGCTTTCTTT. Translation: CASSPPGQGEAFF.

V usage is TRBV7-3 and J usage is TRBJ2-6; 7 nucleotides align to TRBD1. Germline values: CDR1 SGHTA, CDR2 FQGTGA. Trimming took 5 bases from V and 0 from J; bases not matched to a gene: 10. The CDR3 totals 18 residues. DNA for the CDR3: TGTGCCAGCAGCCCAATTACAGGGGTAGGCTCTGGGGCCAACGTCCTGACTTTC. Its translation: CASSPITGVGSGANVLTF.

The chain is built from TRBV7-9 and TRBJ2-5, with 9 bases matching TRBD2. The germline V gene has CDR1 SEHNR and CDR2 FQNEAQ (reference sequence). The junction had 6 bases not matched to a gene; V was cut back by 5 bases and J by 2 bases. This CDR3 spans 15 amino acids. The CDR3 here is CASSAGTSPQETQYF. In DNA, the CDR3 is TGTGCCAGCAGCGCCGGGACTAGCCCTCAAGAGACCCAGTACTTC.

This sequence joins TRBV9 and TRBJ1-3; D possibly corresponds to TRBD1 (5 bases). The ends were cut back, 3 bases at V and 2 bases at J, with 12 bases in the middle. This CDR3 is 15 amino acids long. Germline V gene data show CDR1 as SGDLS and CDR2 as YYNGEE. The CDR3 DNA reads as TGTGCCAGCAGCGAGGAGGGAGGGGCTGGAAACACCATATATTTT. Protein: CASSEEGGAGNTIYF.

The chain is built from TRBV7-2 and TRBJ2-3; the match to TRBD2 covers 7 bases. The CDR3 has 15 residues. V was clipped by 2 bases and J by 3 bases; unmatched bases: 5. CDR1 is SGHTA and CDR2 is FQGNSA in the germline V gene. This CDR3 reads CASSLYGGGTDTQYF. The DNA for the CDR3 is TGTGCCAGCAGCTTATACGGGGGAGGGACAGATACGCAGTATTTT.

This chain links TRBV11-2 with TRBJ1-1; the D is unclear. V lost 3 bases to trimming and J lost 1 base, with 3 bases between them. Germline V lookup: CDR1 SGHAT, CDR2 FQNNGV. CDR3 length: 12 residues. The CDR3 loop is CASSFRNTEAFF. The CDR3 coding sequence is TGTGCCAGCAGCTTCAGGAACACTGAAGCTTTCTTT.

V and J are TRBV11-2 and TRBJ2-5; a possible D gene is TRBD1 (6 bases). The CDR3 is 14 residues long. Germline loops: CDR1 SGHAT, CDR2 FQNNGV. The ends were cut back, 5 bases at V and 3 bases at J, with 13 bases in the middle. The CDR3 DNA is TGTGCCAGCAGCCCCACAGGGATGGAAGAGACCCAGTACTTC. Translating it yields CASSPTGMEETQYF.